This TCR beta chain stems from a study of blood T cell repertoires in COVID-19. Looking at the study overall: Sources were T cells, B-cell-depleted T cells, or PBMCs; the material itself was cDNA or gDNA.

This clone was recorded only once. The CDR3 sequence is 16 residues long. V was clipped by 2 bases and J by 4 bases, with 17 bases between them. The germline V gene encodes CDR1 SGHTA and CDR2 FQGTGA. Original methodology: Amplifying reference gene primers gave estimates of nucleated cell counts. The repertoire was sequenced with immunoSEQ multiplex PCR; TCRdb's copy has only in-frame clones and lacks some. D and trimming come from the DNA, and the V and J calls and clone size come from that table. The table has approximately 220,000 clones, 80% seen once. The chain uses TRBV7-3 and TRBJ2-5; TRBD2 might be the D (5 bases). This clonotype was obtained from a woman between 40 and 50 years old with acute COVID-19. Input material: PBMCs or T cells enriched from blood (not recorded which). The CDR3 loop reads CASSLLRIEGGETQYF. CDR3 coding DNA: TGTGCCAGCAGCTTATTACGGATCGAGGGCGGAGAGACCCAGTACTTC.